Listed below are T cell receptor beta chains from one sample, sequenced in a study of blood T cell repertoires in COVID-19. Profiling relied on immunoSEQ multiplex PCR, and the TCRdb table lists in-frame clones only, not all of them. The table shows about 150,000 clones, with 80% to 90% occurring only once. Sequencing was done on a sample of PBMCs or T cells enriched from blood (not recorded which). The receptor source for this set is a man aged 50 or older who had recovered from COVID-19. Both conserved end residues are part of each CDR3. The D gene is left open where the match is weak.

TRBD1	TRBV28	TRBJ1-2	TGTGCCAGCAGCCTGGACAGGGACAAAAACTATGGCTACACCTTC	CASSLDRDKNYGYTF
TRBD1	TRBV2	TRBJ1-5	TGTGCCACCTCGGACAGGGTTCGCAATCAGCCCCAGCATTTT	CATSDRVRNQPQHF
NA	TRBV18	TRBJ1-1	TGTGCCAGCTCACCTACTCAGGGGAACACTGAAGCTTTCTTT	CASSPTQGNTEAFF
TRBD1	TRBV7-2	TRBJ2-7	TGTGCCAGCAGCTCGGGACAGGGCCCCTACGAGCAGTACTTC	CASSSGQGPYEQYF
TRBD2	TRBV7-2	TRBJ2-5	TGTGCCAGCAGCCCTACCGGGACTAGCGGGGGAGAGACCCAGTACTTC	CASSPTGTSGGETQYF
NA	TRBV4-3	TRBJ1-6	TGCGCCAGCAGCCAAGACTCCCTTTTATCACCCCTCCACTTT	CASSQDSLLSPLHF
NA	TRBV11-2	TRBJ1-2	TGTGCCAGCAGCTTATCGCAGAACTATGGCTACACCTTC	CASSLSQNYGYTF
NA	TRBV5-6	TRBJ1-1	TGTGCCAGCAGCCCGGTTGGGGGCTGGAACGCTTTCTTT	CASSPVGGWNAFF
NA	TRBV19	TRBJ1-1	TGTGCCAGTAGTCCTCGGGACACGGGGAGCACTGAAGCTTTCTTT	CASSPRDTGSTEAFF
NA	TRBV2	TRBJ1-6	TGTGCCAGCAGTGCGGGGGGCAGATATTCACCCCTCCACTTT	CASSAGGRYSPLHF
NA	TRBV28	TRBJ1-1	TGTGCCAGCATCACTCCGACAGGCGCAGCTTTCTTT	CASITPTGAAFF
TRBD1	TRBV28	TRBJ2-2	TGTGCCAGCGGGACAGGGGGCTCCGGGGAGCTGTTTTTT	CASGTGGSGELFF
NA	TRBV6-5	TRBJ1-5	TGTGCCAGCAGTTATGGCAGAAATCAGCCCCAGCATTTT	CASSYGRNQPQHF